This T cell receptor beta chain came from a study of T cells after somatic rescue of genetic block. This clone was found once. From germline, CDR1 is MNHNS and CDR2 SASEGT. V shed 0 bases and J shed 9 bases, with 15 bases lying between them. The CDR3 runs to 15 residues. Sequencing was performed with immunoSEQ multiplex PCR; in TCRdb, only in-frame clones are kept and a portion is missing. The sample includes about 88,000 clones, over 80% of them seen just once. The receptor was isolated from a young woman. What was sequenced was peripheral blood mononuclear cells (PBMCs). The V and J genes are TRBV6-1 and TRBJ2-1; D is undetermined. Written as DNA, the CDR3 is TGTGCCAGCAGTGAAGCTCACTATGCTATGGGTGAGCAGTTCTTC. It is translated as CASSEAHYAMGEQFF.